Listed below are T cell receptor beta chains from one sample, sequenced in a study of OX40 agonist ivuxolimab in advanced cancers. Assay used: immunoSEQ multiplex PCR; TCRdb lists only in-frame clones, some missing. Altogether 60,000 to 75,000 clones are present, roughly 88% being singletons, with the ten largest covering 2% to 2.5%. Sequences were derived from CD4+ or CD8+ T cells sorted from blood, sampled in a trial of the OX40 agonist ivuxolimab. The receptor set was obtained from an adult with an advanced solid tumor such as melanoma, head and neck, liver or kidney cancer. Both conserved end residues are trimmed from each CDR3.

TRBV5-1,ASSPGTGSGNTIY
TRBV28,ASTELAGYSYNEQF
TRBV6-5,ASNPRRGEGTEAF
TRBV9,ASARKVDRVSTAPYEQY
TRBV7-8,ASSLARKDTEAF
TRBV5-4,ASATMSTGELF
TRBV11-3,ASSPGTSGTDEQF
TRBV9,ASSPGGYTEAF
TRBV19,ASGGQNNEKLF
TRBV7-8,ASSLLMTSGSPREQY
TRBV19,ASSTSGGTGELF
TRBV7-9,ASSLLNTGELF
TRBV2,ASSLSGREYNEQF
TRBV5-6,ASSPHQGAGETQY
TRBV7-9,ASSPTGTLRYNEQF
TRBV28,ASSPPPGTVEQY
TRBV5-1,ASSLNYNEQF
TRBV5-1,ASSSGTANTEAF
TRBV10-3,AIRGQGPHEQY
TRBV7-2,ASSRDTYEQY
TRBV7-3,ASSLGGRPYNEQF